This record looks at one T cell receptor beta chain sequence and its context. Its binding antigen is unknown. Per-nucleotide qualities are absent, and no much larger clonotype sits a single base away. The CDR3 spans 14 residues, from the cysteine through the phenylalanine. CDR3 DNA is the only sequence kept; it has 42 bases, read in frame from the first base. Reading the germline V gene (reference sequence) gives CDR1 MNHEY and CDR2 SMNVEV. V and J lose 6 bases and 0 bases, and a span of 9 bases separates them. The library came from the immunoSEQ multiplex PCR assay. TCRdb re-hosts the immuneACCESS table, in-frame sequences only. Its copies lack some clones; in the studies checked, an unresolved V gene accounts for under half of them, and the cause for the rest is not known. The sample records around 100,000 clones, approximately 90% of which are singletons. The ten largest make up more than 3.5% of the sample.

This specimen belongs to a study of control samples from healthy donors and cancer patients (dated by TCRdb to 2018 to 2021). The rearranged chain carries TRBV27 and TRBJ2-1; TRBD2 could be the D gene, as 6 bases match. The specimen sequenced was blood. The source of this sequence is a woman between 18 and 29 years old in good health. The DNA sequence is given as TGTGCCAGCAGACGGGGGAGCTCCTACAATGAGCAGTTCTTC. Translated, this gives CASRRGSSYNEQFF.